Each of the 19 T cell receptor beta chains below was sequenced from the same sample in a study of OX40 agonist ivuxolimab in advanced cancers. Clones were read by immunoSEQ multiplex PCR, and TCRdb kept only the in-frame ones, dropping some. This table holds roughly 63,000 clones, 89% found once. Sample: CD4+ or CD8+ T cells sorted from blood, taken in a trial of the OX40 agonist ivuxolimab. These TCRs come from an adult with an advanced solid tumor such as melanoma, head and neck, liver or kidney cancer.

CDR3 sequence reads: CASSLGHLGRTDTQYF. The CDR3 nucleotides are TGTGCCAGCAGCTTAGGTCATCTAGGGAGGACAGATACGCAGTATTTT. V usage is TRBV7-6 and J usage is TRBJ2-3; D possibly corresponds to TRBD2 (6 bases). This CDR3 comprises 16 residues. V lost 1 base and J lost 3, with 14 bases in between. The germline V gene has CDR1 SGHVS and CDR2 FNYEAQ.

This chain joins TRBV2 and TRBJ2-7; D call uncertain. The CDR3 sequence is 13 residues long. The V and J ends lost 3 bases and 2 bases respectively, with 8 bases between them. Looked up from germline, CDR1 is SNHLY and CDR2 is FYNNEI. CDR3 loop: CASSDSLTYEQYF. The CDR3 nucleotides read TGTGCCAGCAGTGATTCGTTGACCTACGAGCAGTACTTC.

The V call is TRBV4-1, the J call TRBJ2-7; 9 bases are a match to TRBD2. The V gene end was trimmed by 3 bases and the J gene end by 4 bases; junction bases not matched to a gene: 7. The germline gives CDR1 MGHRA, CDR2 YSYEKL. The CDR3 is 15 residues long. Here the CDR3 reads CASSQRSGGTYEQYF. CDR3 in DNA: TGCGCCAGCAGCCAGAGGAGCGGGGGGACTTACGAGCAGTACTTC.

Here the CDR3 reads CASSFSSYNEQFF. Here the CDR3 DNA reads TGTGCCAGCAGTTTTTCTTCTTACAATGAGCAGTTCTTC. The chain joins TRBV28 to TRBJ2-1; D gene uncertain. The V end was cut by 3 bases, the J end by 4 bases, with 7 bases between. Germline-derived CDR1 and CDR2 are MDHEN and SYDVKM. The CDR3 contains 13 residues.

This chain links TRBV7-3 with TRBJ2-3; D uncertain. In germline, CDR1 is SGHTA, CDR2 FQGTGA. The germline V and J ends were trimmed by 5 bases and 0 bases, with 3 bases remaining between them. The CDR3 runs 12 residues. CDR3 sequence (DNA): TGTGCCAGCAGCCCAAGCACAGATACGCAGTATTTT. This gives the protein CASSPSTDTQYF.

The chain has TRBV19 and TRBJ2-5, with 7 bases aligning to TRBD1. CDR1 LNHDA and CDR2 SQIVND come from the germline V gene (reference sequence). The CDR3 has 14 amino acids. Trimming cost V 6 bases and J 4 bases; bases outside gene matches: 8. The CDR3 loop is CASSDHRGGETQYF. The CDR3 DNA reads TGTGCCAGTAGCGACCACAGGGGCGGAGAGACCCAGTACTTC. The complete variable domain, with remaining parts taken from reference TRBV19 and TRBJ2-5, reads DGGITQSPKYLFRKEGQNVTLSCEQNLNHDAMYWYRQDPGQGLRLIYYSQIVNDFQKGDIAEGYSVSREKKESFPLTVTSAQKNPTAFYLCASSDHRGGETQYFGPGTRLLVL.

The chain recombines TRBV9 with TRBJ2-3, with 7 bases aligning to TRBD2. The CDR3 is made up of 14 amino acids. CDR1 and CDR2 (germline): SGDLS, YYNGEE. The V gene end was trimmed by 4 bases and the J gene end by 1 base; junction bases not matched to a gene: 3. CDR3 sequence (DNA): TGTGCCAGCAGCTGGGGAGGGGGCACAGATACGCAGTATTTT. Protein sequence: CASSWGGGTDTQYF.

The CDR3 spells CASSLRASGFTDTQYF. CDR3 DNA sequence: TGTGCCAGCAGTTTGAGGGCTAGCGGGTTCACAGATACGCAGTATTTT. This rearrangement joins TRBV28 to TRBJ2-3, with 8 bases lining up with TRBD2. The trim removed 3 bases at V and 2 bases at J, leaving 7 bases unmatched. The CDR3 contains 16 residues. Per the germline V gene, CDR1 is MDHEN and CDR2 is SYDVKM.

The chain's CDR3 is CASSEWASGRSEQYF. As DNA, the CDR3 is TGTGCCAGCAGTGAATGGGCTAGCGGGCGTAGCGAGCAGTACTTC. The chain uses TRBV27 and TRBJ2-7, with 8 bases lining up with TRBD2. Germline V gene sequence: CDR1 MNHEY, CDR2 SMNVEV (reference sequence). CDR3 length equals 15 residues. After removal of 5 bases from V and 6 bases from J, the junction contained 12 bases not matched to a gene.

This rearrangement joins TRBV7-3 to TRBJ2-7; TRBD2 aligns across 9 bases. Germline lookup yields CDR1 SGHTA and CDR2 FQGTGA. V lost 8 bases to trimming and J lost 7 bases; unmatched junction nucleotides: 9. The CDR3 length is 13 residues. CDR3 amino acids: CASGRSLAGEQYF. For the CDR3, the DNA is TGTGCCAGCGGGAGGAGCCTAGCGGGGGAGCAGTACTTC.

This clone has just one count. The V call is TRBV28, the J call TRBJ1-4; 7 positions match TRBD1. Germline loops: CDR1 MDHEN, CDR2 SYDVKM. After removal of 6 bases from V and 3 bases from J, the junction contained 19 bases not matched to a gene. The CDR3 is made up of 19 amino acids. The DNA of the CDR3 is TGTGCCAGCAGCCCGTTAATCTCCGCTTACAGGGGACCTAATGAAAAACTGTTTTTT. Translating it yields CASSPLISAYRGPNEKLFF.

The CDR3 spells CASRSLVATNEKLFF. The CDR3, as DNA: TGTGCCAGCAGGTCCCTTGTAGCAACTAATGAAAAACTGTTTTTT. V gene TRBV27 combines with J gene TRBJ1-4; D is unresolved. The germline V gene has CDR1 MNHEY and CDR2 SMNVEV (reference sequence). CDR3 length: 15 amino acids. Between the trimmed V and J ends, which lost 6 bases and 0 bases, there was a span of 11 bases.

This rearrangement joins TRBV4-1 to TRBJ2-3; 7 nucleotides agree with TRBD1. Germline trimming cut 3 bases from V and 1 base from J; bases unmatched to any gene: 7. Germline V gives CDR1 MGHRA, CDR2 YSYEKL. The CDR3 runs to 16 residues. The CDR3 nucleotides read TGCGCCAGCAGCCACCTCTTCGGACAGGGCACAGATACGCAGTATTTT. Translated, it gives CASSHLFGQGTDTQYF.

The chain employs TRBV27 and TRBJ2-3, with D hard to call. The CDR3 runs 12 residues. The V end was cut by 1 base, the J end by 2 bases, with 1 base between. In germline, CDR1 is MNHEY, CDR2 SMNVEV (reference sequence). CDR3 residues: CASSLFTDTQYF. DNA of the CDR3: TGTGCCAGCAGTTTATTCACAGATACGCAGTATTTT.

This chain joins TRBV28 and TRBJ1-1, with a weak D call TRBD1 (5 bases). Trimming cost V 7 bases and J 4 bases, with 16 bases left between them. This CDR3 region has 14 residues. CDR1 is MDHEN and CDR2 is SYDVKM in the germline V gene. The CDR3 here is CASTHPGGSTEAFF. In nucleotides, the CDR3 is TGTGCCAGCACCCACCCTGGGGGGAGCACTGAAGCTTTCTTT.

This chain joins TRBV28 and TRBJ2-3; 13 bases match TRBD2. V gave up 5 bases and J gave up 5 bases; unmatched junction bases: 10. The CDR3 runs 17 residues. CDR1 is MDHEN and CDR2 is SYDVKM in the germline V gene. Here the CDR3 DNA reads TGTGCCAGCAGTCCCGGACTAGCGGGAGCAGGTCTAGATACGCAGTATTTT. Protein sequence: CASSPGLAGAGLDTQYF.

The chain uses TRBV6-1 and TRBJ1-5, with a possible D match to TRBD1 (6 bases). CDR1 is MNHNS, CDR2 SASEGT, per germline. The CDR3 contains 14 residues. Trimming took 4 bases from V and 2 from J, leaving 9 bases between them. The CDR3 nucleotides read TGTGCCAGCAGTGCCAGGGGAGGCAATCAGCCCCAGCATTTT. Its protein product is CASSARGGNQPQHF.

This rearrangement joins TRBV19 to TRBJ2-1, with D tentatively TRBD2 (6 bases). Trimming cost V 7 bases and J 5 bases, with 12 bases left between them. The CDR3 covers 13 residues. The germline V gene encodes CDR1 LNHDA and CDR2 SQIVND (reference sequence). The CDR3 region is CASTHSGNNEQFF. The CDR3 region has the DNA TGTGCCAGTACCCATAGCGGTAACAATGAGCAGTTCTTC.

The chain carries TRBV7-9 and TRBJ1-2; the match to TRBD1 covers 9 bases. The CDR3 is made up of 16 amino acids. Germline loops: CDR1 SEHNR, CDR2 FQNEAQ (reference sequence). After removal of 1 base from V and 4 bases from J, the junction contained 7 bases not matched to a gene. CDR3 sequence (DNA): TGTGCCAGCAGCTTAGGGGACAGGGAGGAATTCTATGGCTACACCTTC. It yields the protein CASSLGDREEFYGYTF.